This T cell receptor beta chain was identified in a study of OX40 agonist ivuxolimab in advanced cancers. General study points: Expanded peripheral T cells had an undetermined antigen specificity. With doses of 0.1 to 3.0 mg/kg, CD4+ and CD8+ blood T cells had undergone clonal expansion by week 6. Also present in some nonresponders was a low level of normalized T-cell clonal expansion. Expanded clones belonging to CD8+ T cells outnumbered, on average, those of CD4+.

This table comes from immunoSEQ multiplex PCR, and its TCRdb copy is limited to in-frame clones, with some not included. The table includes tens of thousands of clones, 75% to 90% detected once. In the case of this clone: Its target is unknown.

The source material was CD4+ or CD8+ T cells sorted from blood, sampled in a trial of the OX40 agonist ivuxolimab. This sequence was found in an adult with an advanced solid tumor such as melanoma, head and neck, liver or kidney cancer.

CDR3 residues: CASSFRDREYGELFF. CDR3 bases: TGTGCCAGCAGCTTCCGGGACAGGGAGTACGGGGAGCTGTTTTTT. The chain employs TRBV5-5 and TRBJ2-2, with 9 bases fitting TRBD1. CDR3 length: 15 residues. J was trimmed by 7 bases and V by 2 bases; bases with no gene match: 6. CDR1 is SGHKS, CDR2 YYEKEE, per germline (reference sequence).